The 24 T cell receptor beta chains below were found in one sample sequenced in a study of cytomegalovirus exposure and HLA in healthy donors. Primers: 60 Vbeta forward and 13 Jbeta reverse. The repertoire was sequenced with immunoSEQ multiplex PCR; TCRdb's copy has only in-frame clones and lacks some. The sample holds 120,000 to 150,000 clones. Sequencing was done on a sample of PBMCs. Receptor source: a man aged 35-49 years in good health and CMV-seronegative.

CDR3 sequence: CASSLETGTEAFF. The CDR3 DNA follows: TGTGCCAGCAGCCTCGAGACGGGGACTGAAGCTTTCTTT. This rearrangement joins TRBV6-1 to TRBJ1-1, with D unclear. CDR3 length: 13 residues. Germline V lookup: CDR1 MNHNS, CDR2 SASEGT. V lost 6 bases and J lost 5, with 13 bases in between.

The gene calls are TRBV5-1 and TRBJ2-2, with D hard to call. V was cut by 1 base and J by 0 bases, with 4 bases left in between. This CDR3 spans 14 amino acids. CDR1 and CDR2 (germline): SGHRS, YFSETQ. CDR3: CASSLLANTGELFF. CDR3 DNA sequence: TGCGCCAGCAGCTTGTTAGCGAACACCGGGGAGCTGTTTTTT. The whole variable domain, filled in from reference TRBV5-1 and TRBJ2-2, reads KAGVTQTPRYLIKTRGQQVTLSCSPISGHRSVSWYQQTPGQGLQFLFEYFSETQRNKGNFPGRFSGRQFSNSRSEMNVSTLELGDSALYLCASSLLANTGELFFGEGSRLTVL.

The chain joins TRBV19 to TRBJ2-3; 8 bases align to TRBD1. With 10 bases clipped from V and 3 bases from J, the junction kept 9 bases outside the gene matches. In germline, CDR1 is LNHDA, CDR2 SQIVND (reference sequence). The CDR3 spans 14 residues. The CDR3 DNA sequence: TGTGCCACCCAGAGGCAGGGGGCAACAGATACGCAGTATTTT. Translated, it gives CATQRQGATDTQYF.

V is TRBV6-1 and J is TRBJ1-4, with 7 bases matching TRBD1. Losses at the gene ends were 10 bases for V and 7 bases for J; bases not matched to a gene: 9. Germline V gene data show CDR1 as MNHNS and CDR2 as SASEGT. CDR3 size: 13 residues. The CDR3 loop is CATSTGKVEKLFF. The CDR3 DNA reads as TGTGCCACCTCGACAGGGAAAGTTGAAAAACTGTTTTTT.

J is TRBJ2-7 and V is TRBV4-1; 7 positions agree with TRBD1. The CDR3 extends over 14 amino acids. The J segment lost 6 bases and the V segment lost 5 bases, leaving 10 bases of the junction unmatched. Germline loops: CDR1 MGHRA, CDR2 YSYEKL. The CDR3 bases are TGCGCCAGCAGCTCCAGGCGGACAGGTAGCGAGCAGTACTTC. Encoded protein: CASSSRRTGSEQYF.

V and J are TRBV7-2 and TRBJ1-1; D ambiguous. CDR1 and CDR2 (germline): SGHTA, FQGNSA. The CDR3 loop spans 15 amino acids. Trimming shortened V by 0 bases and J by 0 bases, and 8 bases separated the two germline ends. The CDR3 spells CASSLASYMNTEAFF. CDR3 nucleotides: TGTGCCAGCAGCTTAGCTAGTTATATGAACACTGAAGCTTTCTTT.

The chain links TRBV5-6 to TRBJ1-2; D is possibly TRBD1 (6 bases). V was shortened by 2 bases and J by 2 bases, with 10 bases between the two germline ends. Germline lookup yields CDR1 SGHDT and CDR2 YYEEEE. The CDR3 runs 14 residues. The CDR3: CASSLSGQNYGYTF. Written as DNA, the CDR3 is TGTGCCAGCAGCTTATCCGGACAGAACTATGGCTACACCTTC.

The chain is built from TRBV7-9 and TRBJ2-1, with TRBD2 identical over 8 bases. The V and J ends lost 3 bases and 0 bases, in that order; junction bases with no gene match: 4. Germline V lookup: CDR1 SEHNR, CDR2 FQNEAQ (reference sequence). This CDR3 is built from 16 residues. The CDR3 DNA reads as TGTGCCAGCAGCTTCAGCGGGGGTGACTCCTACAATGAGCAGTTCTTC. Its protein product is CASSFSGGDSYNEQFF.

This rearrangement joins TRBV6-4 to TRBJ1-6; D may be TRBD1 (5 bases). The CDR3 loop spans 13 amino acids. Between the trimmed V and J ends, which lost 4 bases and 11 bases, there was a span of 12 bases. From germline, CDR1 is MRHNA and CDR2 SNTAGT. The CDR3 reads CASSARGGTPLHF. The CDR3 coding sequence is TGTGCCAGCAGTGCCCGGGGCGGGACACCCCTCCACTTT.

The chain recombines TRBV7-2 with TRBJ2-2; D is unclear. The CDR3 is 15 amino acids. Germline CDR1 is SGHTA and CDR2 is FQGNSA. Trimming cost V 11 bases and J 0 bases, with 16 bases left between them. CDR3 coding DNA: TGTGCCTGTCCTCGAAGCTTCGCGAACACCGGGGAGCTGTTTTTT. It codes for CACPRSFANTGELFF.

CDR3 DNA: TGTGCCAGCAGCGCACGTAACAGGGTCGGAGGTGAAGCTTTCTTT. Translating it yields CASSARNRVGGEAFF. The rearrangement joins TRBV7-3 to TRBJ1-1, with a weak D call TRBD1 (6 bases). The V gene lost 5 bases and the J gene lost 7 bases, with 20 bases spanning the gap. This CDR3 is 15 amino acids long. CDR1 and CDR2 from the germline V gene are SGHTA and FQGTGA. Complete variable domain (other parts from reference TRBV7-3 and TRBJ1-1): GAGVSQTPSNKVTEKGKYVELRCDPISGHTALYWYRQSLGQGPEFLIYFQGTGAADDSGLPNDRFFAVRPEGSVSTLKIQRTERGDSAVYLCASSARNRVGGEAFFGQGTRLTVV.

The chain uses TRBV29-1 and TRBJ2-5; 8 nucleotides align to TRBD1. V lost 6 bases to trimming and J lost 5 bases; unmatched junction nucleotides: 11. The germline V gene has CDR1 SQVTM and CDR2 ANQGSEA. The CDR3 is 14 amino acids. The CDR3 loop reads CSVSQGANQETQYF. The DNA of the CDR3 is TGCAGCGTCTCTCAGGGGGCGAATCAGGAGACCCAGTACTTC.

The chain carries TRBV2 and TRBJ1-3, with TRBD1 identical over 7 bases. Germline V gene data show CDR1 as SNHLY and CDR2 as FYNNEI. CDR3 length: 14 amino acids. V dropped 6 bases and J dropped 2; count of bases not matched to a gene: 4. CDR3 sequence (DNA): TGTGCCAGCAGGACGACAGGGACTGGAAACACCATATATTTT. Translating it yields CASRTTGTGNTIYF. The full variable domain, with the rest looked up from reference TRBV2 and TRBJ1-3, is EPEVTQTPSHQVTQMGQEVILRCVPISNHLYFYWYRQILGQKVEFLVSFYNNEISEKSEIFDDQFSVERPDGSNFTLKIRSTKLEDSAMYFCASRTTGTGNTIYFGEGSWLTVV.

This sequence joins TRBV18 and TRBJ2-1, with 8 nucleotides matching TRBD2. The V segment lost 0 bases and the J segment 6 bases; nucleotides outside the gene matches: 1. The CDR3 is 14 amino acids. CDR1 is KGHSH, CDR2 LQKENI, per germline. CDR3 region: CASSPPTSVNEQFF. In DNA, the CDR3 is TGTGCCAGCTCACCACCGACTAGCGTCAATGAGCAGTTCTTC.

The CDR3 bases are TGTGCCAGTTGTCGGGGGAACACTGAAGCTTTCTTT. Protein: CASCRGNTEAFF. The rearrangement uses TRBV19 and TRBJ1-1; no clear D. The V gene lost 8 bases and the J gene lost 1 base, with 8 bases spanning the gap. Germline V gene data show CDR1 as LNHDA and CDR2 as SQIVND (reference sequence). This CDR3 is built from 12 residues.

The V call is TRBV9, the J call TRBJ1-2, with D tentatively TRBD1 (6 bases). CDR1 is SGDLS, CDR2 YYNGEE, per germline. There are 15 residues in the CDR3. V shed 4 bases and J shed 1 base, with 14 bases lying between them. This chain's CDR3 is CASSSQPDSNYGYTF. In DNA, the CDR3 is TGTGCCAGCAGCTCCCAGCCGGACAGTAACTATGGCTACACCTTC. The full variable domain, in which reference TRBV9 and TRBJ1-2 provide the parts outside the CDR3, is DSGVTQTPKHLITATGQRVTLRCSPRSGDLSVYWYQQSLDQGLQFLIQYYNGEERAKGNILERFSAQQFPDLHSELNLSSLELGDSALYFCASSSQPDSNYGYTFGSGTRLTVV.

The rearrangement links TRBV6-1 to TRBJ2-2, with D possibly being TRBD1 (6 bases). Trimming left V 4 bases short and J 2 bases short, with 11 bases between. The CDR3 is made up of 15 amino acids. From germline, CDR1 is MNHNS and CDR2 SASEGT. The DNA for the CDR3 is TGTGCCAGCAGTGCCTACAGGGATAACACCGGGGAGCTGTTTTTT. The encoded protein is CASSAYRDNTGELFF.

The chain couples TRBV2 to TRBJ1-1; no clear D. Trimming took off 4 bases at V and 1 base at J, with 10 bases between the two ends. Per germline, CDR1 SNHLY and CDR2 FYNNEI. The CDR3 is 14 amino acids. DNA for the CDR3: TGTGCCAGCAGTGGTCTTTCAGGGAACACTGAAGCTTTCTTT. Its protein product is CASSGLSGNTEAFF.

The chain has TRBV9 and TRBJ1-2; 8 positions match TRBD1. V shed 3 bases and J 3 bases; nucleotides not matched to a gene: 7. CDR1 is SGDLS, CDR2 YYNGEE, per germline. This CDR3 is 15 amino acids long. In DNA form, the CDR3 reads TGTGCCAGCAGCGAAAGGACAGGGCCCTACTATGGCTACACCTTC. Translating it yields CASSERTGPYYGYTF.

DNA of the CDR3: TGCGCCAGCAGCCAAGACCCATATCAGCCCCAGCATTTT. Its translation is CASSQDPYQPQHF. The rearrangement uses TRBV4-1 and TRBJ1-5; D is unclear. The CDR3 length is 13 residues. CDR1 and CDR2 from the germline V gene are MGHRA and YSYEKL. Trimming removed 0 bases at V and 5 bases at J, with 5 bases between.

Turning to this clone: In the same sample, other DNA sequences code for this CDR3. CDR3 nucleotide sequence: TGTGCCAGCAGCCAAGAAGCGGGGGGCCCAGATACGCAGTATTTT. Translation: CASSQEAGGPDTQYF. The chain is built from TRBV4-2 and TRBJ2-3; 9 bases are a match to TRBD2. Looked up from germline, CDR1 is LGHNA and CDR2 is YNFKEQ. Trimming took 0 bases from V and 4 from J; bases not matched to a gene: 2. The CDR3 covers 15 residues.

V usage is TRBV6-5 and J usage is TRBJ2-1; D remains ambiguous. V lost 0 bases to trimming and J lost 9 bases, with 3 bases between them. The CDR3 length is 11 residues. Germline CDR1 reads MNHEY; CDR2 reads SVGAGI. The DNA of the CDR3 is TGTGCCAGCAGTTACTCCAGTGAGCAGTTCTTC. Its protein is CASSYSSEQFF.

This chain links TRBV9 with TRBJ2-1; TRBD2 matches 8 bases. V gave up 0 bases and J gave up 7 bases; unmatched junction bases: 12. The germline gives CDR1 SGDLS, CDR2 YYNGEE. The CDR3 is 17 amino acids. The CDR3 is CASSVGTSGLYWNEQFF. The CDR3 DNA reads as TGTGCCAGCAGCGTAGGCACTAGCGGACTATATTGGAATGAGCAGTTCTTC.

V is TRBV2 and J is TRBJ1-6; 8 bases line up with TRBD1. Unmatched junction bases numbered 13, after V lost 6 bases and J lost 9 bases. The germline V gene has CDR1 SNHLY and CDR2 FYNNEI. The CDR3 has 16 residues. This CDR3 reads CASRLTRTGLGSPLHF. CDR3 nucleotides: TGTGCCAGCAGGTTAACCCGGACAGGGCTCGGTTCACCCCTCCACTTT.